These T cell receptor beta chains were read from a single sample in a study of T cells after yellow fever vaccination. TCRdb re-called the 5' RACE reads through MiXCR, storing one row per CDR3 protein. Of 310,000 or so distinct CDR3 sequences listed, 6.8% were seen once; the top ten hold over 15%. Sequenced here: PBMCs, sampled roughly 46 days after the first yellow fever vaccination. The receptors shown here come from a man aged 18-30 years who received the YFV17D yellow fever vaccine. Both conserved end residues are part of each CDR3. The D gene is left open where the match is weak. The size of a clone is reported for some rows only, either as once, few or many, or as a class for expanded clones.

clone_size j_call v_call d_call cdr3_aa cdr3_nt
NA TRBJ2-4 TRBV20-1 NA CSANRYREPKNIQYF TGCAGTGCTAACCGCTATCGAGAGCCCAAAAACATTCAGTACTTC
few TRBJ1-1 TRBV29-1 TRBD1 CSVAPGQRNTEAFF TGCAGCGTCGCACCGGGACAGAGGAACACTGAAGCTTTCTTT
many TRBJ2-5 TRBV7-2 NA CASSLRAVETQYF TGTGCCAGCAGCCTCAGGGCGGTTGAGACCCAGTACTTC
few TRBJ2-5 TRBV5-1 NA CASSLGPLDMKGETQYF TGCGCCAGCAGCTTGGGGCCCTTGGACATGAAGGGAGAGACCCAGTACTTC
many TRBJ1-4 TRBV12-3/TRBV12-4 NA CASRLRETVEKLFF TGTGCCAGCAGACTACGGGAGACCGTTGAAAAACTGTTTTTT
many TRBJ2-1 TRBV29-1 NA CSVGGSRFGDNEQFF TGCAGCGTTGGGGGGTCTAGGTTTGGGGACAATGAGCAGTTCTTC
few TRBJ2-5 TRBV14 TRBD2 CASSHGLAGRQETQYF TGTGCCAGCAGCCACGGACTAGCGGGGAGGCAAGAGACCCAGTACTTC
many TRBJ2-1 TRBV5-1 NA CASSLGGRGHYNEQFF TGCGCCAGCAGCTTGGGAGGGAGGGGACACTACAATGAGCAGTTCTTC
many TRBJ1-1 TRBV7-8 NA CASSQYYGRNEAFF TGTGCCAGCAGCCAATATTATGGACGGAATGAAGCTTTCTTT
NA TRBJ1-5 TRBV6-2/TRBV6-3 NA CASSLFYSNQPQHF TGTGCCAGCAGTCTGTTTTATAGCAATCAGCCCCAGCATTTT
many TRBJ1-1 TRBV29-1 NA CSVQSRENTEAFF TGCAGCGTTCAATCCAGGGAGAACACTGAAGCTTTCTTT
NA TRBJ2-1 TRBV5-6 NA CASSFTGEQFF TGTGCCAGCAGCTTTACGGGAGAGCAGTTCTTC
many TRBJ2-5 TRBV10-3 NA CAISVAGTGETQYF TGTGCCATCAGTGTCGCCGGGACCGGGGAGACCCAGTACTTC
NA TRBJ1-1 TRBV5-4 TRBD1 CASRRTGGIEAFF TGTGCCAGCAGGCGGACAGGGGGCATCGAAGCTTTCTTT
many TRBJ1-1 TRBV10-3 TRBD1 CAISVSGDSLNTEAFF TGTGCCATCAGTGTCTCCGGGGACAGCCTAAACACTGAAGCTTTCTTT
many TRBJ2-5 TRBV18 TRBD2 CASSPGSLAVIMETQYF TGTGCCAGCTCACCCGGGTCCCTAGCGGTGATTATGGAGACCCAGTACTTC
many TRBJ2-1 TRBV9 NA CASSVDNEQFF TGTGCCAGCAGCGTTGACAATGAGCAGTTCTTC
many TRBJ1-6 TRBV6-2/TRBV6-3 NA CASSYQGANSPLHF TGTGCCAGCAGTTACCAGGGCGCGAATTCACCCCTCCACTTT
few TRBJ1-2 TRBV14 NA CASSTGPQEDFGYTF TGTGCCAGCAGCACGGGACCCCAAGAGGATTTTGGCTACACCTTC
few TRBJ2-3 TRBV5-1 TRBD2 CASSRGGVTDTQYF TGCGCCAGCAGCCGCGGGGGGGTCACAGATACGCAGTATTTT
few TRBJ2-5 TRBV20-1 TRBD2 CSARVRSGGGETQYF TGCAGTGCTAGAGTTCGCAGCGGGGGCGGAGAGACCCAGTACTTC
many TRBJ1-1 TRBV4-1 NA CASSQDLRVPKPQAFF TGCGCCAGCAGCCAAGATCTCCGGGTGCCGAAGCCCCAAGCTTTCTTT
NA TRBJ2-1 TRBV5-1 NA CASSLGLNNEQFF TGCGCCAGCAGCTTGGGCTTGAACAATGAGCAGTTCTTC
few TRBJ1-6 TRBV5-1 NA CASRYRAPQGGSYNSPLHF TGCGCCAGCAGGTACCGGGCTCCTCAAGGCGGCTCCTATAATTCACCCCTCCACTTT
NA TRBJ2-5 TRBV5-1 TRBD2 CASSPRLAGQETQYF TGCGCCAGCAGCCCACGACTAGCGGGGCAAGAGACCCAGTACTTC
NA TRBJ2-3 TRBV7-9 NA CASSWSGGTDTQYF TGTGCCAGCAGCTGGTCGGGAGGCACAGATACGCAGTATTTT
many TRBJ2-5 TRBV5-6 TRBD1 CASSSRDRAQETQYF TGTGCCAGCAGTTCCAGGGACAGGGCGCAAGAGACCCAGTACTTC